This TCR beta chain was found in a study of TIL therapy for anti-PD-1-resistant metastatic lung cancer. CDR3 length: 17 residues. The junction had 8 bases not matched to a gene; V was cut back by 6 bases and J by 0 bases. Germline V lookup: CDR1 MNHEY, CDR2 SMNVEV (reference sequence). This was the immunoSEQ v3 assay. Each library reached 1.9 million or so read pairs, or about 5-6.5 million at deep level. Assay: immunoSEQ multiplex PCR; the TCRdb copy retains only in-frame clones and omits some. The table lists 95,000 or so clones, about two thirds of them singletons, with over 9.5% in the top ten. Described time point: pre-treatment sample, taken before nivolumab and TIL therapy. Pleural nodules or supraclavicular lymph nodes made up most of the excised metastases sampled.

The gene calls are TRBV27 and TRBJ2-1; 10 bases map to TRBD2. Sequencing was performed on tumor tissue, taken at baseline. The receptor was derived from a person aged 25 to 85 with non-small cell lung cancer. Written as DNA, the CDR3 is TGTGCCAGCAGAATCCTACTAGCGGGGAGCTCCTACAATGAGCAGTTCTTC. Amino acids: CASRILLAGSSYNEQFF.